This T cell receptor (beta chain) was recovered during a study of response to subunit inactivated influenza vaccine. Overall study results and limits: Each seasonal flu vaccination may recruit only limited new T cells, authors suggested.

This clonotype has only a few counts. Antigen: not known. TCRdb ran MiXCR on the RT-PCR reads and lists one entry per CDR3 protein. Here the sample spans fewer than 800,000 distinct CDR3 sequences, around 16% being singletons. This sequence was found in a man aged 45-65 years who received an inactivated influenza vaccine. The source material was PBMCs from blood, sampled 11 to 12 days after vaccination.

This CDR3 reads CASSIKGGPSLSSYNEQFF. Here the CDR3 DNA reads TGTGCCAGCAGCATAAAAGGCGGTCCCAGCCTTAGCTCCTACAATGAGCAGTTCTTC. V and J are TRBV11-1 and TRBJ2-1; D not resolved. CDR3 length: 19 amino acids. Per the germline V gene, CDR1 is SGHAT and CDR2 is FQDESV (reference sequence). Trimming took 5 bases from V and 0 from J, leaving 23 bases between them.